Following are 23 T cell receptor beta chains from one sample sequenced in a study of cytomegalovirus exposure and HLA in healthy donors. Vbeta (60) and Jbeta (13) primers were used in the PCR. Clones were sequenced by immunoSEQ multiplex PCR, and TCRdb holds only the in-frame ones, with some missing. The repertoire holds over 75,000 clones, with about nine tenths as singletons. The sample taken for sequencing was PBMCs. The receptors originated from a man aged 30 to 39 in good health and CMV-seropositive.

CDR3 sequence: CASSYAGQNTEAFF. In DNA, the CDR3 is TGTGCCAGCAGTTACGCTGGACAGAACACTGAAGCTTTCTTT. The chain uses TRBV6-5 and TRBJ1-1, with D perhaps TRBD1 (5 bases). Germline assignment: CDR1 MNHEY and CDR2 SVGAGI. V lost 2 bases to trimming and J lost 1 base, with 8 bases between them. The length of the CDR3 is 14 residues.

V and J are TRBV25-1 and TRBJ1-2, with 7 bases lining up with TRBD1. This CDR3 has 15 amino acids. The V segment lost 7 bases and the J segment 8 bases; nucleotides outside the gene matches: 16. The germline V gene encodes CDR1 MGHDK and CDR2 SYGVNS. The chain's CDR3 is CASNPGDSPTQGYTF. CDR3 DNA: TGTGCCAGCAACCCCGGGGACAGTCCAACGCAGGGCTACACCTTC.

This chain connects TRBV28 to TRBJ2-2; the D gene is possibly TRBD2 (5 bases). This CDR3 is 14 amino acids long. Trimming removed 3 bases from V and 4 bases from J, with 9 bases in between. Germline V gene sequence: CDR1 MDHEN, CDR2 SYDVKM. The CDR3, as DNA: TGTGCCAGCAGTTTTGGACTCTTCACCGGGGAGCTGTTTTTT. It translates to CASSFGLFTGELFF.

This chain uses TRBV7-9 with TRBJ2-1; weak D call: TRBD1 (5 bases). In germline, CDR1 is SEHNR, CDR2 FQNEAQ (reference sequence). The CDR3 is 15 amino acids. Between the trimmed V and J ends, which lost 6 bases and 6 bases, there was a span of 18 bases. The CDR3 DNA is TGTGCCAGCAGTCCTCCAGGGTTTGGGGTCAATGAGCAGTTCTTC. It yields the protein CASSPPGFGVNEQFF. The full variable domain, with the rest looked up from reference TRBV7-9 and TRBJ2-1, is DTGVSQNPRHKITKRGQNVTFRCDPISEHNRLYWYRQTLGQGPEFLTYFQNEAQLEKSRLLSDRFSAERPKGSFSTLEIQRTEQGDSAMYLCASSPPGFGVNEQFFGPGTRLTVL.

The chain employs TRBV29-1 and TRBJ1-2; 8 nucleotides match TRBD1. The CDR3 contains 12 residues. Looked up from germline, CDR1 is SQVTM and CDR2 is ANQGSEA. Trimming took 3 bases from V and 5 from J; bases not matched to a gene: 2. This chain's CDR3 is CSVDQGAYGYTF. CDR3 sequence (DNA): TGCAGCGTTGATCAGGGGGCGTATGGCTACACCTTC. Using reference TRBV29-1 and TRBJ1-2 for the parts outside the CDR3, the full variable domain is SAVISQKPSRDICQRGTSLTIQCQVDSQVTMMFWYRQQPGQSLTLIATANQGSEATYESGFVIDKFPISRPNLTFSTLTVSNMSPEDSSIYLCSVDQGAYGYTFGSGTRLTVV.

This clone was seen a single time. This chain connects TRBV5-1 to TRBJ1-1; the D gene is possibly TRBD1 (6 bases). CDR1 SGHRS and CDR2 YFSETQ come from the germline V gene. Trimming removed 0 bases at V and 4 bases at J, with 16 bases between. This CDR3 is built from 16 residues. CDR3 in DNA: TGCGCCAGCAGCTTGGTATGGCAGGGGAGTGGCACTGAAGCTTTCTTT. It codes for CASSLVWQGSGTEAFF.

This clone was seen just once. V and J are TRBV6-4 and TRBJ1-1; D is unclear. Germline V gives CDR1 MRHNA, CDR2 SNTAGT. Trimming took off 6 bases at V and 5 bases at J, with 13 bases between the two ends. This CDR3 comprises 13 residues. The CDR3 spells CASSRGLGTEAFF. CDR3 nucleotide sequence: TGTGCCAGCAGCCGAGGGTTGGGAACTGAAGCTTTCTTT.

The chain carries TRBV15 and TRBJ2-5, with D perhaps matching TRBD2 (6 bases). From germline, CDR1 is LNHNV and CDR2 YYDKDF (reference sequence). V lost 1 base, J lost 0 bases, and 15 bases lay in between. This CDR3 has 17 residues. CDR3 coding DNA: TGTGCCACCAGCAGAGGGGCGGGACTGGGGTACCAAGAGACCCAGTACTTC. Translated, it gives CATSRGAGLGYQETQYF.

V usage is TRBV30 and J usage is TRBJ2-7, with 10 bases matching TRBD2. Germline V gene data show CDR1 as GTSNPN and CDR2 as SVGIG (reference sequence). Trimming at V came to 2 bases and at J to 3 bases, leaving 4 bases not matched to a gene. CDR3 size: 14 residues. As DNA, the CDR3 is TGTGCCTGGAGTCCCAGACTAGCGGGCTACGAGCAGTACTTC. Amino acid sequence: CAWSPRLAGYEQYF.

This clone has only a few counts. This chain links TRBV6-5 with TRBJ2-1; D is ambiguous. The CDR3 is 13 amino acids. Trimming stripped 3 bases from V and 5 bases from J, with 8 bases between. Germline values: CDR1 MNHEY, CDR2 SVGAGI. The CDR3 sequence: CASSYAAHNEQFF. CDR3 DNA: TGTGCCAGCAGTTATGCGGCTCACAATGAGCAGTTCTTC.

In DNA, the CDR3 is TGTGCCAGCAGCTTTGACAGGGGAGGTTTCACCTTC. This encodes CASSFDRGGFTF. This chain joins TRBV11-2 and TRBJ1-2; 8 positions agree with TRBD1. Unmatched junction bases numbered 7, after V lost 3 bases and J lost 13 bases. The CDR3 sequence is 12 residues long. Germline loops: CDR1 SGHAT, CDR2 FQNNGV. Full variable domain (rest looked up from reference TRBV11-2 and TRBJ1-2): EAGVAQSPRYKIIEKRQSVAFWCNPISGHATLYWYQQILGQGPKLLIQFQNNGVVDDSQLPKDRFSAERLKGVDSTLKIQPAKLEDSAVYLCASSFDRGGFTFGSGTRLTVV.

The chain combines TRBV19 with TRBJ2-5; a possible D gene is TRBD2 (7 bases). This CDR3 has 13 amino acids. Trimming stripped 6 bases from V and 4 bases from J, with 12 bases between. Germline CDR1 is LNHDA and CDR2 is SQIVND (reference sequence). The CDR3 is CASSLGGGETQYF. In nucleotides, the CDR3 is TGTGCCAGTAGCCTAGGGGGGGGAGAGACCCAGTACTTC.

This chain connects TRBV4-1 to TRBJ1-2, with a weak D call TRBD1 (6 bases). Trimming cost V 0 bases and J 8 bases, with 19 bases left between them. This CDR3 is 16 amino acids long. CDR1 is MGHRA, CDR2 YSYEKL, per germline. CDR3 DNA sequence: TGCGCCAGCAGCCAAGAATTGGGCAACAGGGCAGGAGGCTACACCTTC. Protein product: CASSQELGNRAGGYTF.

The CDR3 is CSAGRGGNTEAFF. The CDR3 nucleotides read TGCAGCGCTGGGAGGGGAGGGAACACTGAAGCTTTCTTT. The chain couples TRBV29-1 to TRBJ1-1; perhaps TRBD1 as D (5 bases). The V end lost 7 bases, the J end lost 1 base, and 13 bases lay between the germline ends. The CDR3 spans 13 residues. Germline assignment: CDR1 SQVTM and CDR2 ANQGSEA.

The rearrangement uses TRBV5-1 and TRBJ2-7; 12 positions agree with TRBD2. Germline assignment: CDR1 SGHRS and CDR2 YFSETQ. The ends lost 4 bases at V and 6 bases at J; junction bases unmatched: 5. The CDR3 totals 14 residues. The CDR3 sequence: CASSRRLAGVEQYF. The CDR3 DNA reads as TGCGCCAGCAGCCGGCGACTAGCGGGAGTCGAGCAGTACTTC.

The chain employs TRBV28 and TRBJ2-7; 7 nucleotides align to TRBD2. Germline V lookup: CDR1 MDHEN, CDR2 SYDVKM. The CDR3 is 15 amino acids. The trim removed 6 bases at V and 4 bases at J, leaving 12 bases unmatched. CDR3 in amino acids: CASSIRGGSKYEQYF. CDR3 nucleotides: TGTGCCAGCAGCATACGAGGCGGGAGTAAATACGAGCAGTACTTC.

This chain joins TRBV7-2 and TRBJ2-4; 8 bases agree with TRBD2. The germline gives CDR1 SGHTA, CDR2 FQGNSA. This CDR3 has 13 amino acids. V lost 1 base and J lost 11; bases outside the gene matches: 4. CDR3 amino acids: CASSLGTSGFQYF. DNA for the CDR3: TGTGCCAGCAGCTTAGGTACTAGCGGTTTTCAGTACTTC.

The V gene is TRBV9, the J gene TRBJ2-2; TRBD2 aligns across 8 bases. The V gene end was trimmed by 0 bases and the J gene end by 1 base; junction bases not matched to a gene: 2. Germline assignment: CDR1 SGDLS and CDR2 YYNGEE. This CDR3 contains 16 residues. The CDR3 region is CASSVASGRNTGELFF. The CDR3, as DNA: TGTGCCAGCAGCGTAGCCAGCGGGAGGAACACCGGGGAGCTGTTTTTT. The full variable domain, completed using reference TRBV9 and TRBJ2-2, is DSGVTQTPKHLITATGQRVTLRCSPRSGDLSVYWYQQSLDQGLQFLIQYYNGEERAKGNILERFSAQQFPDLHSELNLSSLELGDSALYFCASSVASGRNTGELFFGEGSRLTVL.

The V call is TRBV5-1, the J call TRBJ2-7; 11 positions match TRBD2. Germline trimming cut 3 bases from V and 5 bases from J; bases unmatched to any gene: 7. This CDR3 contains 15 residues. The germline CDR1 and CDR2 sequences are SGHRS and YFSETQ. This CDR3 is CASSYLAGGGDEQYF. For the CDR3, the DNA is TGCGCCAGCAGCTATCTAGCGGGAGGCGGCGACGAGCAGTACTTC.

This clone was seen a single time. The chain employs TRBV29-1 and TRBJ2-1, with 8 bases matching TRBD2. Germline V CDR1 and CDR2: SQVTM, ANQGSEA. This CDR3 region has 17 residues. J was trimmed by 3 bases and V by 3 bases; bases with no gene match: 13. The CDR3 reads CSVDYVNSGIIYNEQFF. The CDR3 DNA reads TGCAGCGTTGACTATGTAAATAGCGGGATAATCTACAATGAGCAGTTCTTC.

The chain employs TRBV28 and TRBJ1-2; TRBD1 agrees at 7 bases. Trimming at V came to 7 bases and at J to 4 bases, leaving 12 bases not matched to a gene. CDR1 is MDHEN and CDR2 is SYDVKM in the germline V gene. The CDR3 loop spans 15 amino acids. The DNA of the CDR3 is TGTGCCAGCACTAACATGGACAGGTCCCTCTATGGCTACACCTTC. It encodes CASTNMDRSLYGYTF.

This clone has just one count. The V call is TRBV11-2, the J call TRBJ1-4, with 8 bases aligning to TRBD1. CDR1 and CDR2 (germline): SGHAT, FQNNGV. Trimming at V came to 4 bases and at J to 8 bases, leaving 12 bases not matched to a gene. The CDR3 covers 16 residues. In nucleotides, the CDR3 is TGTGCCAGCAGCTCGACCTTGGACAGGGCGGGCGAAAAACTGTTTTTT. It encodes CASSSTLDRAGEKLFF.

This sequence joins TRBV9 and TRBJ2-2, with D possibly TRBD2 on 5 matching bases. The CDR3 length is 15 residues. CDR1 and CDR2 (germline): SGDLS, YYNGEE. V was clipped by 2 bases and J by 5 bases, with 13 bases between them. Here the CDR3 reads CASSVRAGTTGELFF. For the CDR3, the DNA is TGTGCCAGCAGCGTGAGGGCAGGAACAACCGGGGAGCTGTTTTTT.